These T cell receptor beta chains were read from a single sample in a study of tumor and adjacent non-tumor tissue in lung cancer. TCRdb re-called the multiplex PCR reads through MiXCR, storing one row per CDR3 protein. Of 80,000 or so distinct CDR3 sequences in the sample, approximately 81% are singletons; the top ten hold 40% to 65%. Sequencing was carried out using distant non-tumor lung tissue. The receptors here all came from a man aged 55 to 70 with non-small cell lung cancer. The CDR3 runs from the conserved cysteine through the conserved F or W.

v_call,cdr3_aa
TRBV20-1,CSAFSERENQPQHF
TRBV28,CASSLDPTYRYEQYF
TRBV21-1,CASSKVCRGGQDNYSNQPQHF
TRBV6-5,CASSSSGVPYNEQMF
TRBV11-3,CASSHGLLGGTDTQYF
TRBV29-1,CSVGGLGELFF
TRBV28,CASSLFGGETFF
TRBV11-2,CASSLRGDNKSPLHF
TRBV4-1,CVSSQAGTEKYEQYF
TRBV11-2,CASSEGGRSTRELFF
TRBV20-1,CSATTGIVTGELFF
TRBV11-3,CASSSRGAGGYIAGELFF
TRBV6-1,CASSQLGGEVDTQYF
TRBV6-2/TRBV6-3,CASRPGLAGALGEHYF
TRBV6-2/TRBV6-3,CASSKTDRHHAEAFF
TRBV11-2,CASSLVQKDRPSGANVLTF
TRBV6-1,CASSELTMLAAAADTQYF
TRBV30,CAWIGDEHYEQYF
TRBV6-6,CASSPGSGDTLYF
TRBV6-6,CASSVPGQPETQYF
TRBV29-1,CIVQSRTGGEEDEQYF
TRBV20-1,CTAGGGCTGGIVANQPQHF
TRBV6-2/TRBV6-3,CASSYPDGSPEAFF
TRBV11-2,CASRPGTSLRNERFF
TRBV29-1,CSFEDQGRGEGEHYF
TRBV29-1,CSIRVYTDTQYF
TRBV7-9,CDSSKLAGYEQYF
TRBV13,CASSSSTHTQYF
TRBV11-2,CTISLDRGTRDTQYF
TRBV11-3,CASWHTGGSDTQYF